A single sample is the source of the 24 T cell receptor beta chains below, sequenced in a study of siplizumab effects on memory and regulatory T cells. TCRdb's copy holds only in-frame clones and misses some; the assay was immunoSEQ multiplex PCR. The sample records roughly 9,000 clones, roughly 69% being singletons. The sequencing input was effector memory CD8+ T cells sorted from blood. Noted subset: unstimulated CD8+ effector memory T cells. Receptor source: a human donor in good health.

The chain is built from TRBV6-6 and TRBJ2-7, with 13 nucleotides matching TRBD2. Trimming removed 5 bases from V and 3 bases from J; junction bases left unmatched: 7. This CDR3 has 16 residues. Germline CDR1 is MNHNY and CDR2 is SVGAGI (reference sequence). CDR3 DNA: TGTGCCAGCAGTAAATCCGGACTAGCGGGGGACTACGAGCAGTACTTC. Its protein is CASSKSGLAGDYEQYF.

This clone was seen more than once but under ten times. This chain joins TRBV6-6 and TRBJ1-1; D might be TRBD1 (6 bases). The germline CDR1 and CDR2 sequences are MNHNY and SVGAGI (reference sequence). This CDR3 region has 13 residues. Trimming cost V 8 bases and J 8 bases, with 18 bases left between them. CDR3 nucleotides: TGTGCCAGCCACGATGAACCGGGACAAGAAGCTTTCTTT. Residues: CASHDEPGQEAFF.

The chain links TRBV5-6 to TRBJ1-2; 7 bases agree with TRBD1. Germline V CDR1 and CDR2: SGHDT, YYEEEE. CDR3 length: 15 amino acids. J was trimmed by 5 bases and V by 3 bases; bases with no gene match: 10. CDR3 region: CASSSNAGTAYGYTF. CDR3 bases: TGTGCCAGCAGCTCCAACGCCGGGACAGCTTATGGCTACACCTTC.

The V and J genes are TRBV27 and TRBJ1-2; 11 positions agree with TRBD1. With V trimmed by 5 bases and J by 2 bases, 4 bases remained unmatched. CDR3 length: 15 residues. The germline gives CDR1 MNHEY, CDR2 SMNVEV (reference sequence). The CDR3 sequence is CASSMGQGENYGYTF. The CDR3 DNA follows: TGTGCCAGCAGTATGGGACAGGGGGAAAACTATGGCTACACCTTC.

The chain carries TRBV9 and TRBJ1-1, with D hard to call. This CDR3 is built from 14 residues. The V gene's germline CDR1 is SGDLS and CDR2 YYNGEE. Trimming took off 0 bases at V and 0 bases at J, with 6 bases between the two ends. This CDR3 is CASSVGGMNTEAFF. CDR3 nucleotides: TGTGCCAGCAGCGTAGGAGGCATGAACACTGAAGCTTTCTTT. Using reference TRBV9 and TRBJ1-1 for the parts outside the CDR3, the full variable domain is DSGVTQTPKHLITATGQRVTLRCSPRSGDLSVYWYQQSLDQGLQFLIQYYNGEERAKGNILERFSAQQFPDLHSELNLSSLELGDSALYFCASSVGGMNTEAFFGQGTRLTVV.

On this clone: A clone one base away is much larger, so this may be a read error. In DNA form, the CDR3 reads TGCGCCAGCAGCTTGGACGGGGGGGGGCTAGCGGGGAACGAGCAGTACTTC. Translating gives CASSLDGGGLAGNEQYF. This chain joins TRBV5-1 and TRBJ2-7, with TRBD2 identical over 9 bases. CDR1 is SGHRS and CDR2 is YFSETQ in the germline V gene. The CDR3 loop spans 17 amino acids. V gave up 0 bases and J gave up 5 bases; unmatched junction bases: 12.

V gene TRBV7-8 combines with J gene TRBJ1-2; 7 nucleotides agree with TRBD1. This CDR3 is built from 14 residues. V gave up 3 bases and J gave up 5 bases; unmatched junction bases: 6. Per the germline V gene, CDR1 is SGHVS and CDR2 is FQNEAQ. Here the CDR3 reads CASSFDREIYGYTF. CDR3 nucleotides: TGTGCCAGCAGCTTTGACAGGGAAATATATGGCTACACCTTC.

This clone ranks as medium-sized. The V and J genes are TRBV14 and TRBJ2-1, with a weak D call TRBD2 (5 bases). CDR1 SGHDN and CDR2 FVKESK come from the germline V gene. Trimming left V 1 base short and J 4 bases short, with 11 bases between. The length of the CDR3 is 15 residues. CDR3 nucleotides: TGTGCCAGCAGCCAAGTCGGCGGGCATTACAATGAGCAGTTCTTC. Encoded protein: CASSQVGGHYNEQFF.

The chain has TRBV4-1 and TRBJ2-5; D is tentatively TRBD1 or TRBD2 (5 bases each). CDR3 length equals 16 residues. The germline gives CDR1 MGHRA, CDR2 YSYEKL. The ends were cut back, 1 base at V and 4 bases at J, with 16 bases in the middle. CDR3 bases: TGCGCCAGCAGCCAAGGGGACCTTACCAGGCCAGAGACCCAGTACTTC. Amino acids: CASSQGDLTRPETQYF.

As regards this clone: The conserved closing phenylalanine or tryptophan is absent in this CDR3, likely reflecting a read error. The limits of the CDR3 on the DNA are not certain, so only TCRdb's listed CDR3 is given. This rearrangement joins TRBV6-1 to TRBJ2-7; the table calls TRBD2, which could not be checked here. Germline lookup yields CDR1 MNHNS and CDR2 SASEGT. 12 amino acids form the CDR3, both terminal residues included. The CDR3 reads CASSERDCGRTS.

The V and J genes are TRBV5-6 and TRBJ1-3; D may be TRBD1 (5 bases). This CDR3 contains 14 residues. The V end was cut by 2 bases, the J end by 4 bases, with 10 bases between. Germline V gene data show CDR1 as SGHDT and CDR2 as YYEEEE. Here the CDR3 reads CASSFTGSGNTIYF. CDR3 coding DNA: TGTGCCAGCAGCTTCACAGGATCCGGAAACACCATATATTTT.

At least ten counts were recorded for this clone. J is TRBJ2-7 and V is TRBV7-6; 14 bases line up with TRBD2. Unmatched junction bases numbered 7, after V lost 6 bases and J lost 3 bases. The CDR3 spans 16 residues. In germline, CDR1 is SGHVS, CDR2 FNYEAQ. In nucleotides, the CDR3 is TGTGCCAGCAGTCAAGGGACTAGCGGGAGTAACTACGAGCAGTACTTC. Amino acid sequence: CASSQGTSGSNYEQYF. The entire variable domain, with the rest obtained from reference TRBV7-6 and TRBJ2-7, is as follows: GAGVSQSPRYKVTKRGQDVALRCDPISGHVSLYWYRQALGQGPEFLTYFNYEAQQDKSGLPNDRFSAERPEGSISTLTIQRTEQRDSAMYRCASSQGTSGSNYEQYFGPGTRLTVT.

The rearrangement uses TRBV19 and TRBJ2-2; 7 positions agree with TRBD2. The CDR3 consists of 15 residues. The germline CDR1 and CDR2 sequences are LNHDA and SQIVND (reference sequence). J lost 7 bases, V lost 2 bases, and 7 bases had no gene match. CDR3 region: CASSIFGLVGGELFF. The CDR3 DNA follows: TGTGCCAGTAGTATATTCGGACTAGTGGGCGGGGAGCTGTTTTTT.

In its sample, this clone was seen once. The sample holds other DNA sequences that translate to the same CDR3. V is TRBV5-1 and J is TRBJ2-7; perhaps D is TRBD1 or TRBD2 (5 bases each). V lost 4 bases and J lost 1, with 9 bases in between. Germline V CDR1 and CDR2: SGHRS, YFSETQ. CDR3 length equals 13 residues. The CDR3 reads CASSEGPSYEQYF. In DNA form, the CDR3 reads TGCGCCAGCAGCGAGGGGCCATCCTACGAGCAGTACTTC.

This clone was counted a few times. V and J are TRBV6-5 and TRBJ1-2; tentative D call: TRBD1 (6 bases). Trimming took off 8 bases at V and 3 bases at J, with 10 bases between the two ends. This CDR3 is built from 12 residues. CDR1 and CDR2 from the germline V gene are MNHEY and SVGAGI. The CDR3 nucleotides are TGTGCCAGCGTAGGGGGGGACTATGGCTACACCTTC. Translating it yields CASVGGDYGYTF.

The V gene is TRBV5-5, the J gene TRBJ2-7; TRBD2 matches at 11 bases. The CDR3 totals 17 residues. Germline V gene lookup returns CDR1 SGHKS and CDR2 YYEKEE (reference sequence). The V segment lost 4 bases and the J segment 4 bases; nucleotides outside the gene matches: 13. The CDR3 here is CASSLRTSGLQYYEQYF. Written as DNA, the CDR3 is TGTGCCAGCAGCCTCCGGACTAGCGGGCTGCAATATTACGAGCAGTACTTC.

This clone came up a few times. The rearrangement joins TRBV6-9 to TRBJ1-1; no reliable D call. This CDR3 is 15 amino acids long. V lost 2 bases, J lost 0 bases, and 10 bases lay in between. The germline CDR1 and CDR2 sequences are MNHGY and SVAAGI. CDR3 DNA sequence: TGTGCCAGCAGTTATGTCGCACCAATGAACACTGAAGCTTTCTTT. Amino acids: CASSYVAPMNTEAFF.

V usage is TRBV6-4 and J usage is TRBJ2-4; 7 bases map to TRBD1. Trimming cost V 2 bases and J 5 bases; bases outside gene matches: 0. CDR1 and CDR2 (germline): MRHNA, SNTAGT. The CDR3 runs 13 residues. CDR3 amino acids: CASSDDRENIQYF. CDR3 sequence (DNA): TGTGCCAGCAGTGACGACAGGGAAAACATTCAGTACTTC.

CDR3 coding DNA: TGTGCCAGCAGCAACTACGGGACGGACACATCCTACGAGCAGTACTTC. As protein: CASSNYGTDTSYEQYF. The chain links TRBV21-1 to TRBJ2-7. TRBV21-1 has pseudogene status. The CDR3 runs 16 residues.

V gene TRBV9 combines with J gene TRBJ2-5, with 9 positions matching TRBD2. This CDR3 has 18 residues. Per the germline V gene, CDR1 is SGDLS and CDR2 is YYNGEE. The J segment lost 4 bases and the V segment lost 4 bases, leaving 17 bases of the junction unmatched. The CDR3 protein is CASSPGVAGAGRRETQYF. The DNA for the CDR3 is TGTGCCAGCAGCCCCGGGGTAGCGGGGGCAGGTAGAAGAGAGACCCAGTACTTC.

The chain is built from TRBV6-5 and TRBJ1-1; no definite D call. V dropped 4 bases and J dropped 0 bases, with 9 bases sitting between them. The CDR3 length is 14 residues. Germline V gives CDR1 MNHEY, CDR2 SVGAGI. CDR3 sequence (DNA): TGTGCCAGCAGTTCGATCGCGATGAACACTGAAGCTTTCTTT. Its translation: CASSSIAMNTEAFF.

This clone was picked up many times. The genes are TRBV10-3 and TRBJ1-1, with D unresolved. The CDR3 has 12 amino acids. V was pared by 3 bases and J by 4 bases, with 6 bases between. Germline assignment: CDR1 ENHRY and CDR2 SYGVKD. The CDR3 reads CAISEDGTEAFF. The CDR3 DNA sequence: TGTGCCATCAGTGAAGATGGCACTGAAGCTTTCTTT.

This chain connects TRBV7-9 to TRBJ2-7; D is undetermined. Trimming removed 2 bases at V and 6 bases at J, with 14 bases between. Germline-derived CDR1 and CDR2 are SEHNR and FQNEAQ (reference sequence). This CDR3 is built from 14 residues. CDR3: CASSLSWEGGEQYF. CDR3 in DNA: TGTGCCAGCAGCTTAAGCTGGGAAGGTGGCGAGCAGTACTTC.

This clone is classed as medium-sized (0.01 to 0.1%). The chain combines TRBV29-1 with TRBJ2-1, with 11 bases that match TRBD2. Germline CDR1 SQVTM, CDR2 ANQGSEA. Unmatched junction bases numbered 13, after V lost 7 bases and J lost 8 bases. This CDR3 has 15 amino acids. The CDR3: CSAGPTSGSIDEQFF. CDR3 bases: TGCAGCGCCGGACCCACTAGCGGGAGTATCGATGAGCAGTTCTTC.